This entry lists 25 T cell receptor beta chains sequenced from one sample in a study of control samples from healthy donors and cancer patients. Measured with immunoSEQ multiplex PCR; TCRdb has only the in-frame clones, and not every one. The table has 400,000 to 500,000 clones, over 75% seen once. Sequencing input: PBMCs. These receptors were taken from a man in his forties with head and neck cancer.

The rearrangement joins TRBV19 to TRBJ1-3; 7 bases map to TRBD1. This CDR3 contains 13 residues. The germline gives CDR1 LNHDA, CDR2 SQIVND (reference sequence). The V gene end was trimmed by 8 bases and the J gene end by 10 bases; junction bases not matched to a gene: 11. Here the CDR3 reads CASGPRGASTIYF. CDR3 sequence (DNA): TGTGCCAGTGGTCCCAGGGGGGCCTCGACCATATATTTT.

The chain joins TRBV10-3 to TRBJ1-5, with a possible D match to TRBD1 (5 bases). CDR1 is ENHRY, CDR2 SYGVKD, per germline. The V and J ends lost 3 bases and 2 bases respectively, with 17 bases between them. The CDR3 totals 17 residues. The CDR3 nucleotides read TGTGCCATCAGTGACGGAAGCCGGGACCCGGGCAATCAGCCCCAGCATTTT. Residues: CAISDGSRDPGNQPQHF.

The rearrangement joins TRBV10-1 to TRBJ2-3; 7 bases are a match to TRBD1. The CDR3 totals 13 residues. The trim removed 7 bases at V and 4 bases at J, leaving 5 bases unmatched. Germline V gene data show CDR1 as WNHNN and CDR2 as SYGVQD (reference sequence). The CDR3 bases are TGCGCCAGCATGAGACAGGGCTCAGATACGCAGTATTTT. Translated, it gives CASMRQGSDTQYF.

This chain links TRBV3-1 (or the pseudogene TRBV3-2) with TRBJ2-7; perhaps TRBD1 as D (5 bases). This CDR3 has 15 amino acids. Germline values: CDR1 LGHDT, CDR2 YNNKEL (reference sequence). The V end lost 3 bases, the J end lost 2 bases, and 14 bases lay between the germline ends. The CDR3 here is CASSQDNRPTYEQYF. The CDR3 region has the DNA TGTGCCAGCAGCCAGGACAACCGTCCAACCTACGAGCAGTACTTC.

The rearrangement joins TRBV5-8 to TRBJ1-5; 8 bases fit TRBD1. CDR1 and CDR2 from the germline V gene are SGHTS and YDEGEE. The length of the CDR3 is 16 residues. Trimming removed 2 bases from V and 3 bases from J; junction bases left unmatched: 7. The CDR3 protein is CASSFLQGANNQPQHF. CDR3 nucleotides: TGTGCCAGCAGCTTTTTGCAGGGGGCAAACAATCAGCCCCAGCATTTT.

This rearrangement joins TRBV3-1 (or the pseudogene TRBV3-2) to TRBJ2-5; 9 nucleotides align to TRBD2. J gave up 7 bases and V 4 bases, and 13 bases lay outside the gene matches. The CDR3 covers 16 residues. The V gene's germline CDR1 is LGHDT and CDR2 YNNKEL (reference sequence). CDR3 region: CASSPGRAGGAGTQYF. The CDR3 DNA reads TGTGCCAGCAGCCCCGGGAGAGCGGGGGGTGCCGGGACCCAGTACTTC.

The genes are TRBV5-1 and TRBJ1-4; the D is unclear. This CDR3 comprises 15 residues. The V gene lost 2 bases and the J gene lost 5 bases, with 13 bases spanning the gap. From germline, CDR1 is SGHRS and CDR2 YFSETQ. The chain's CDR3 is CASSLMGGGNEKLFF. The CDR3 bases are TGCGCCAGCAGCTTAATGGGTGGAGGAAATGAAAAACTGTTTTTT. The variable domain in full, with the rest retrieved from reference TRBV5-1 and TRBJ1-4, is KAGVTQTPRYLIKTRGQQVTLSCSPISGHRSVSWYQQTPGQGLQFLFEYFSETQRNKGNFPGRFSGRQFSNSRSEMNVSTLELGDSALYLCASSLMGGGNEKLFFGSGTQLSVL.

V usage is TRBV28 and J usage is TRBJ2-7; 9 nucleotides line up with TRBD1. The V gene's germline CDR1 is MDHEN and CDR2 SYDVKM. There are 16 residues in the CDR3. Losses at the gene ends were 6 bases for V and 0 bases for J; bases not matched to a gene: 9. The CDR3 DNA sequence: TGTGCCAGCAGCAGACCCGGGACAGGGAGCTCCTACGAGCAGTACTTC. Translated: CASSRPGTGSSYEQYF.

CDR3 coding DNA: TGTGCCAGTAGCCGGGACAGGGAAAAATCTTATGGCTACACCTTC. It is translated as CASSRDREKSYGYTF. The gene calls are TRBV19 and TRBJ1-2, with 9 bases that match TRBD1. The ends lost 6 bases at V and 5 bases at J; junction bases unmatched: 10. This CDR3 comprises 15 residues. Germline values: CDR1 LNHDA, CDR2 SQIVND (reference sequence).

The chain employs TRBV2 and TRBJ2-3; TRBD2 aligns across 11 bases. This CDR3 spans 15 amino acids. The germline gives CDR1 SNHLY, CDR2 FYNNEI. V lost 5 bases and J lost 3; bases outside the gene matches: 4. CDR3: CASSNLAGGTDTQYF. CDR3 bases: TGTGCCAGCAGTAACCTAGCGGGAGGTACAGATACGCAGTATTTT.

This sequence joins TRBV2 and TRBJ2-7, with D hard to call. The CDR3 is 20 residues long. V lost 0 bases and J lost 6, with 30 bases in between. Germline V gene lookup returns CDR1 SNHLY and CDR2 FYNNEI. CDR3 nucleotides: TGTGCCAGCAGTGAAGCGCTTCAAGGTTTCTACATCAAACTAAAAAGCGAGCAGTACTTC. Amino acid sequence: CASSEALQGFYIKLKSEQYF.

The rearrangement links TRBV27 to TRBJ2-7; D possibly corresponds to TRBD2 (5 bases). CDR1 MNHEY and CDR2 SMNVEV come from the germline V gene (reference sequence). The CDR3 runs 14 residues. V was shortened by 2 bases and J by 1 base, with 9 bases between the two germline ends. The CDR3 nucleotides are TGTGCCAGCAGTTTACGGGGAGAATCCTACGAGCAGTACTTC. Translated: CASSLRGESYEQYF.

The CDR3 nucleotides read TGTGCCAGCAGATTCCTAGCGGGGGCCTCCAATGAGCAGTTCTTC. This encodes CASRFLAGASNEQFF. The chain recombines TRBV6-1 with TRBJ2-1, with 10 bases that match TRBD2. The V segment lost 6 bases and the J segment 6 bases; nucleotides outside the gene matches: 8. The CDR3 runs to 15 residues. Germline loops: CDR1 MNHNS, CDR2 SASEGT.

This sequence joins TRBV30 and TRBJ2-7; no definite D call. The CDR3 loop spans 12 amino acids. Germline values: CDR1 GTSNPN, CDR2 SVGIG (reference sequence). The V gene lost 2 bases and the J gene lost 3 bases, with 8 bases spanning the gap. This CDR3 reads CAWSWEGYEQYF. The CDR3 DNA sequence: TGTGCCTGGAGTTGGGAAGGCTACGAGCAGTACTTC. The whole variable domain, remainder taken from reference TRBV30 and TRBJ2-7, is SQTIHQWPATLVQPVGSPLSLECTVEGTSNPNLYWYRQAAGRGLQLLFYSVGIGQISSEVPQNLSASRPQDRQFILSSKKLLLSDSGFYLCAWSWEGYEQYFGPGTRLTVT.

This clone was seen only once. The chain couples TRBV29-1 to TRBJ2-7; the D is unclear. V was clipped by 8 bases and J by 4 bases, with 12 bases between them. Germline CDR1 reads SQVTM; CDR2 reads ANQGSEA. The CDR3 loop spans 11 amino acids. DNA of the CDR3: TGCAGCTCGATTCTGGGATACGAGCAGTACTTC. Its translation is CSSILGYEQYF.

This clone was counted a few times. The chain uses TRBV4-3 and TRBJ1-5; D uncertain. The V end was cut by 2 bases, the J end by 3 bases, with 8 bases between. The germline V gene encodes CDR1 LGHNA and CDR2 YSLEER. There are 14 residues in the CDR3. This CDR3 is CASSQILINQPQHF. Here the CDR3 DNA reads TGCGCCAGCAGCCAAATCTTGATCAATCAGCCCCAGCATTTT.

This clone has just a few counts. J is TRBJ1-5 and V is TRBV18; weak D call: TRBD1 (5 bases). CDR1 and CDR2 (germline): KGHSH, LQKENI. CDR3 length equals 16 residues. V gave up 3 bases and J gave up 2 bases, with 14 bases separating them. Written as DNA, the CDR3 is TGTGCCAGCTCACCGTCCGGGGGAACCGGCAATCAGCCCCAGCATTTT. This gives the protein CASSPSGGTGNQPQHF.

The chain combines TRBV28 with TRBJ2-7; tentative D call: TRBD2 (6 bases). The germline CDR1 and CDR2 sequences are MDHEN and SYDVKM. The CDR3 totals 13 residues. The V end lost 7 bases, the J end lost 1 base, and 11 bases lay between the germline ends. The CDR3 bases are TGTGCCAGCACCGGGGGACGGTCCTACGAGCAGTACTTC. Translating it yields CASTGGRSYEQYF.

This clone came up once. The rearrangement joins TRBV28 to TRBJ1-2; D not resolved. V lost 6 bases, J lost 2 bases, and 13 bases lay in between. CDR3 size: 14 residues. The germline gives CDR1 MDHEN, CDR2 SYDVKM. The CDR3 DNA reads as TGTGCCAGCAGGGCGACGCAGGTGAACTATGGCTACACCTTC. Its translation is CASRATQVNYGYTF.

This chain links TRBV2 with TRBJ2-6; TRBD1 matches at 9 bases. The V gene end was trimmed by 5 bases and the J gene end by 0 bases; junction bases not matched to a gene: 8. Looked up from germline, CDR1 is SNHLY and CDR2 is FYNNEI. There are 18 residues in the CDR3. The CDR3 DNA sequence: TGTGCCAGCAGTCCGGGACAGGGTCGATACTCTGGGGCCAACGTCCTGACTTTC. Translation gives CASSPGQGRYSGANVLTF.

The chain joins TRBV15 to TRBJ2-4; possible D gene TRBD1, 8 bases. V lost 0 bases and J 0 bases, leaving 27 bases between the germline ends. Germline V lookup: CDR1 LNHNV, CDR2 YYDKDF (reference sequence). The CDR3 extends over 22 amino acids. DNA of the CDR3: TGTGCCACCAGCAGAGAATCGGCTAGCGGACAGGGCACCAAACTAGCCAAAAACATTCAGTACTTC. Amino acid sequence: CATSRESASGQGTKLAKNIQYF.

CDR3 region: CASSPQGRDGYTF. CDR3 coding DNA: TGTGCCAGCAGCCCACAGGGGAGGGATGGCTACACCTTC. The V and J genes are TRBV27 and TRBJ1-2, with 7 positions matching TRBD1. CDR1 and CDR2 from the germline V gene are MNHEY and SMNVEV (reference sequence). V shed 6 bases, J shed 6 bases, and the junction held 7 bases outside the gene matches. The length of the CDR3 is 13 residues.

This chain links TRBV7-9 with TRBJ2-7, with D maybe TRBD1 (6 bases). Trimming took 5 bases from V and 1 from J, leaving 24 bases between them. Germline CDR1 SEHNR, CDR2 FQNEAQ (reference sequence). The CDR3 loop spans 18 amino acids. The CDR3 DNA is TGTGCCAGCAGCCCGTTCCGAGGGTCAGGGGAGATATCCTACGAGCAGTACTTC. It yields the protein CASSPFRGSGEISYEQYF. The entire variable domain, with the rest obtained from reference TRBV7-9 and TRBJ2-7, is as follows: DTGVSQNPRHKITKRGQNVTFRCDPISEHNRLYWYRQTLGQGPEFLTYFQNEAQLEKSRLLSDRFSAERPKGSFSTLEIQRTEQGDSAMYLCASSPFRGSGEISYEQYFGPGTRLTVT.

The chain employs TRBV7-9 and TRBJ1-4; D not certain. Germline CDR1 is SEHNR and CDR2 is FQNEAQ (reference sequence). Between the trimmed V and J ends, which lost 5 bases and 3 bases, there was a span of 13 bases. The CDR3 runs 15 residues. DNA for the CDR3: TGTGCCAGCAGCCCCGCGGGAGGCGCTAATGAAAAACTGTTTTTT. Translating it yields CASSPAGGANEKLFF.

The chain is built from TRBV11-2 and TRBJ2-7; tentative D call: TRBD1 (6 bases). The germline V and J ends were trimmed by 1 base and 4 bases, with 11 bases remaining between them. CDR1 and CDR2 from the germline V gene are SGHAT and FQNNGV. The CDR3 totals 14 residues. CDR3 protein: CASSLGATGYEQYF. Written as DNA, the CDR3 is TGTGCCAGCAGCTTAGGAGCTACAGGGTACGAGCAGTACTTC.